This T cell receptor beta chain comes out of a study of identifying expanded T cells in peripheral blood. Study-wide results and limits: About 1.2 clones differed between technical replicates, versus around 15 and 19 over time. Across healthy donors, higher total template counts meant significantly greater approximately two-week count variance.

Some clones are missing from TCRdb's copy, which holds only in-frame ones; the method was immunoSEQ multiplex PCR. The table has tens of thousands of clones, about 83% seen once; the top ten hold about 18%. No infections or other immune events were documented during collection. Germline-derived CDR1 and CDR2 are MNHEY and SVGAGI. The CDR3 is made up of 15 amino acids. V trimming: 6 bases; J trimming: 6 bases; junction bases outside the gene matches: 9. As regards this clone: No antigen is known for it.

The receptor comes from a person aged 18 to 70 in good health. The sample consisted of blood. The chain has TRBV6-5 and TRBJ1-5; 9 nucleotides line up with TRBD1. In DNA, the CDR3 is TGTGCCAGCAGCTCGACCGGGACAGGGCTTCAGCCCCAGCATTTT. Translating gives CASSSTGTGLQPQHF.